The clone carrying this T cell receptor beta chain was observed at least ten times. These data come from a study of T-cell memory formation after mild COVID-19. Trimming removed 1 base from V and 0 bases from J, with 7 bases in between. Germline V gives CDR1 MNHEY, CDR2 SMNVEV (reference sequence). The CDR3 consists of 15 residues. With constant-segment primers, 5'RACE yielded cDNA libraries of TCR alpha and TCR beta that carried sample barcodes and UMIs. MiXCR was run by TCRdb on the 5' RACE reads, yielding one entry per CDR3 protein. The table records roughly 310,000 distinct CDR3 sequences, about 16% of them present only once.

Sequences were obtained from PBMCs or a T cell subset sorted from them (not recorded which). This clonotype originated in a man aged 18 to 30 who had mild COVID-19 (a few samples of this study predate the infection). Cell type and time point are not known. The chain combines TRBV27 with TRBJ2-1, with D uncertain. The CDR3 DNA sequence: TGTGCCAGCAGTTTATTGGAAAGCTCCTACAATGAGCAGTTCTTC. Translating gives CASSLLESSYNEQFF.